This TCR beta chain was documented in a study of spatial heterogeneity in lung cancer. Background on the study: Beta-chain sequences consistently outnumbered alpha-chain sequences in detection. On average, each unique TCR and UMI combination appeared more than ten times in raw reads.

Time point specified: sample taken at primary tumor resection. TCRdb used MiXCR to reprocess the 5' RACE reads, holding one entry per CDR3 protein. The sample has around 16,000 distinct CDR3 sequences, around 6.8% seen once; the top ten hold less than 20%. Study observations and caveats: For expanded intratumoral alpha and beta TCRs, counts tracked tumor mutation counts. Estimation of coverage gave values of around 7% for alpha and 13% to 15% for beta chains in tumor T cells.

V shed 1 base and J 0 bases; nucleotides not matched to a gene: 6. CDR1 LGHDT and CDR2 YNNKEL come from the germline V gene (reference sequence). The CDR3 runs to 17 residues. This clonotype was observed at least ten times. What it recognizes is unknown. The chain is built from TRBV3-1 and TRBJ2-7; 10 bases line up with TRBD2. This specimen was lung tumor tissue, taken at surgery. This TCR was recovered from a female donor with early-stage non-small cell lung cancer. The CDR3 spells CASSQGLAGVPSYEQYF. The CDR3 DNA reads as TGTGCCAGCAGCCAAGGGCTAGCGGGGGTCCCCTCCTACGAGCAGTACTTC.